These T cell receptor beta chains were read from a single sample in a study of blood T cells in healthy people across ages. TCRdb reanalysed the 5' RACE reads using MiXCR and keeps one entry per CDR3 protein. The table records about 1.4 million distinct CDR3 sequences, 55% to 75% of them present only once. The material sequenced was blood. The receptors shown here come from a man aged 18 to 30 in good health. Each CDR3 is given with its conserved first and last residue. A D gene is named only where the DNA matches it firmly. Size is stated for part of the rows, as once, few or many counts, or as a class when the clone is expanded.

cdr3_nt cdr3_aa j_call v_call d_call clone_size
TGTGCCAGCAGGCCGTCCGGGACGCCCTATGTCCTGACTTTC CASRPSGTPYVLTF TRBJ2-6 TRBV3-1 - -
TGCGCCAGCAGCTTGGTTCTAGCGGGAAACGACCCCCAAGAGACCCAGTACTTC CASSLVLAGNDPQETQYF TRBJ2-5 TRBV5-1 TRBD2 -
TGCAGTGCTAGAGGTTTTTACACTGAAGCTTTCTTT CSARGFYTEAFF TRBJ1-1 TRBV20-1 - -
TGTGCCAGCAGTCGGACAGGGGGCTTGGGGGAGACCCAGTACTTC CASSRTGGLGETQYF TRBJ2-5 TRBV6-5 TRBD1 few
TGCGCCAGCAGCCGTTCGGGACGGTTGAACACTGAAGCTTTCTTT CASSRSGRLNTEAFF TRBJ1-1 TRBV4-1 - -
TGTGCCAGCAGCTTACAGGAAATCTCTAGCACAGATACGCAGTATTTT CASSLQEISSTDTQYF TRBJ2-3 TRBV7-8 - -
TGCGCCAGCAGCCAAGATTGGCAGGGATACACAGATACGCAGTATTTT CASSQDWQGYTDTQYF TRBJ2-3 TRBV4-1 - -
TGTGCCAGCAGCGGCAGTCTGAACTACAATGAGCAGTTCTTC CASSGSLNYNEQFF TRBJ2-1 TRBV7-2 - -
TGCGCCAGCAGCTCTGCGGGGAAAAGCTACGAGCAGTACTTC CASSSAGKSYEQYF TRBJ2-7 TRBV5-1 - -
TGTGCCAGCAGCAGTAGAGGGGTAGAAGGCAATGAGCAGTTCTTC CASSSRGVEGNEQFF TRBJ2-1 TRBV7-9 - -
TGTGCCAGCAGCTTTTGGCTCTCCTACGAGCAGTACTTC CASSFWLSYEQYF TRBJ2-7 TRBV5-6 - -
TGCGTCAGCAGTGGGCAGGTTAACTATGGCTACACCTTC CVSSGQVNYGYTF TRBJ1-2 TRBV10-2 - -
TGCAGCGGACGACAGGGGGAGAGCTATGGCTACACCTTC CSGRQGESYGYTF TRBJ1-2 TRBV29-1 TRBD1 few
TGTGCCAGCAGTTCGGGACATAGCACAGATACGCAGTATTTT CASSSGHSTDTQYF TRBJ2-3 TRBV28 - -
TGCAGCGTTGGAAGGGGGGCAGAGAACGAGCAGTACTTC CSVGRGAENEQYF TRBJ2-7 TRBV29-1 - many
TGCAGTGCTAGGCCTCAGGGGCCCGACCTCAAAGACATTCAGTACTTC CSARPQGPDLKDIQYF TRBJ2-4 TRBV20-1 - few
TGCAGCGTTGAAGGGGGCGGAAAACTGTTTTTT CSVEGGGKLFF TRBJ1-4 TRBV29-1 - -
TGTGCCAGCAGCCCCGGGCCACCTGGAAACACCATATATTTT CASSPGPPGNTIYF TRBJ1-3 TRBV14 - -
TGTGCCAGCAGTTACTCGGCCAGCAAAAACATTCAGTACTTC CASSYSASKNIQYF TRBJ2-4 TRBV6-5 - few
TGTGCCAGCAGTTTCAAGGGCGGGGTTCTAGAGACCCAGTACTTC CASSFKGGVLETQYF TRBJ2-5 TRBV28 - -
TGTGCCAGCAGCTCCCCGCTCTCAGCCGGCGAGCAGTACTTC CASSSPLSAGEQYF TRBJ2-7 TRBV5-4 - -
TGTGCCATCAGTGAGTCCAACAATAACTATGGCTACACCTTC CAISESNNNYGYTF TRBJ1-2 TRBV10-3 - -
TGTGCCAGCAGCACAAATCCCTCCGCTCGAGACTACGAGCAGTACTTC CASSTNPSARDYEQYF TRBJ2-7 TRBV7-2 - few
TGCGCCAGCAGCCAAGACAGGATCCCGGGTAGCGGGCCTCTCCGAGGGTACGAGCAGTACTTC CASSQDRIPGSGPLRGYEQYF TRBJ2-7 TRBV4-1 TRBD2 -
TGCGCCAGCAGCATGATAGGCCGCTACAATGAGCAGTTCTTC CASSMIGRYNEQFF TRBJ2-1 TRBV5-1 - -
TGTGCCAGCAGTTGGACTAGCGGGGCCACAGATACGCAGTATTTT CASSWTSGATDTQYF TRBJ2-3 TRBV28 TRBD2 few
TGCAGTGCTAGGTCACAGGGGTTCGGCGAGCAGTACTTC CSARSQGFGEQYF TRBJ2-7 TRBV20-1 TRBD1 -
TGTGCGACTGAGGGGCGGGGGGACACAGATACGCAGTATTTT CATEGRGDTDTQYF TRBJ2-3 TRBV12-3/TRBV12-4 TRBD2 -
TGTGCCAGCAGCCTCAACCTTAATGGCAATCAGCCCCAGCATTTT CASSLNLNGNQPQHF TRBJ1-5 TRBV5-5 - few
TGTGCCAGCAGCTCGCGCGGTAGCGGGGGAGCAGATACGCAGTATTTT CASSSRGSGGADTQYF TRBJ2-3 TRBV7-8 TRBD2 few
TGCAGTGCTAATGATGCAGAGGACAGCGGGGTCAACATTCAGTACTTC CSANDAEDSGVNIQYF TRBJ2-4 TRBV20-1 - -
TGTGCCAGCAGGCCAATAGGCACAGATACGCAGTATTTT CASRPIGTDTQYF TRBJ2-3 TRBV12-3/TRBV12-4 - few
TGCAGCGTTGCGGCTAGCGGGACGGAGACCCAGTATTTT CSVAASGTETQYF TRBJ2-3 TRBV29-1 TRBD2 few
TGCAGCGTTCGGGGGACTAGTGGGTTGACAGATACGCAGTATTTT CSVRGTSGLTDTQYF TRBJ2-3 TRBV29-1 TRBD2 -
TGCGCCAGCAGCCAAGATCAAGGGCACTACGAGCAGTACTTC CASSQDQGHYEQYF TRBJ2-7 TRBV4-1 - -
TGTGCCAGCAGCTTAAGGGAGGGCGGTACGCAGTATTTT CASSLREGGTQYF TRBJ2-3 TRBV7-9 TRBD2 -
TGTGCCAGCAGCTTAGTTGGGTCAGGGGCCATGAACGCTGAAGCTTTCTTT CASSLVGSGAMNAEAFF TRBJ1-1 TRBV7-2 - -
TGTGCCAGCAGTCCCCCGGACAGGGGGCCTAAGACCCAGTACTTC CASSPPDRGPKTQYF TRBJ2-5 TRBV28 TRBD1 -
TGTGCCAGCAGTTTAGTAGCGGGGTGGGAGCAGTACTTC CASSLVAGWEQYF TRBJ2-7 TRBV12-3/TRBV12-4 TRBD2 -
TGTGCCAGCAGTTACTCGATGAACTACGAGCAGTACTTC CASSYSMNYEQYF TRBJ2-7 TRBV6-5 - -
TGCAGCGTTGAAGATCCGGACAGGGGAAGTGCCGGGGAGCTGTTTTTT CSVEDPDRGSAGELFF TRBJ2-2 TRBV29-1 TRBD1 -
TGTGCCAGCAGCTTAGGACAGGGGGCAATGAACGAGCAGTACTTC CASSLGQGAMNEQYF TRBJ2-7 TRBV7-6 TRBD1 -
TGTGCCAGCAGCCAAGATGAGGGGACGAAAGATACGCAGTATTTT CASSQDEGTKDTQYF TRBJ2-3 TRBV3-1 - -
TGTGCCAGCAGCGTAGAGCACAGGGGGCGCGCCGGGGAGCTGTTTTTT CASSVEHRGRAGELFF TRBJ2-2 TRBV9 TRBD1 -
TGTGCCAGCAGTTTACCCCCATTCGAGGCGAAGGGCTATGGCTACACCTTC CASSLPPFEAKGYGYTF TRBJ1-2 TRBV27 - -
TGTGCCAGCAGTTTGGAATCAGGGGGTGCCGGGGAGCTGTTTTTT CASSLESGGAGELFF TRBJ2-2 TRBV12-3/TRBV12-4 TRBD1 -
TGCAGTGCTAACGGGGTTTGGGGCTACACCTTC CSANGVWGYTF TRBJ1-2 TRBV20-1 - -
TGTGCCAGCAGCCAATCCCACGATCGGGGTGGGCAGTACTTC CASSQSHDRGGQYF TRBJ2-7 TRBV3-1 - -
TGTGCCAGCAGCCCAAGGGGGGGTTGGGACACTGAAGCTTTCTTT CASSPRGGWDTEAFF TRBJ1-1 TRBV5-4 - -
TGTGCCAGCAGTTACTCGATTGAAGAGACCCAGTACTTC CASSYSIEETQYF TRBJ2-5 TRBV6-5 - -
TGCGCCAGCAGCTTGCTGGGAGTGGTGGACACTGAAGCTTTCTTT CASSLLGVVDTEAFF TRBJ1-1 TRBV5-1 - -
TGTGCCAGCAGTTACGATCCGCCGGGCAATGGCTACACCTTC CASSYDPPGNGYTF TRBJ1-2 TRBV6-5 - -
TGCGCCAGCAGCCAAGTAAGGGGCTACACAGATACGCAGTATTTT CASSQVRGYTDTQYF TRBJ2-3 TRBV4-1 - few
TGTGCCAGCAGCCAGGCAGACGGAAGAAACTATGGCTACACCTTC CASSQADGRNYGYTF TRBJ1-2 TRBV3-1 - -